There are many counts of the clone carrying this TCR beta chain. Its target is not known. The source of the sample is a study of T cells in Graves' hyperthyroidism and ophthalmopathy. Findings and caveats of the study: Most thyroid clonotypes that were expanded above 0.001 also turned up in blood.

Researchers amplified the TCR beta CDR3 regions from RNA transcripts. A set of HTBI primers served as the primers for a first-round RT-PCR of the TCR CDR3. TCRdb reprocessed the multiplex PCR reads with MiXCR, giving one entry per CDR3 protein. The sample has 550,000 to 650,000 distinct CDR3 sequences, around 14% seen once. Blood was drawn at first hyperthyroidism diagnosis, before any ophthalmopathy symptoms. The TCR originated in a woman aged 25-40 years with Graves' hyperthyroidism that later progressed to Graves' ophthalmopathy. Source material: blood.

The CDR3 DNA reads TGTGCCAGCGAGTTTTATGACAGGGATGTCGGGGAGCTGTTTTTT. It yields the protein CASEFYDRDVGELFF. The chain has TRBV5-6 and TRBJ2-2, with 7 nucleotides matching TRBD1. The CDR3 has 15 amino acids. The V gene end was trimmed by 7 bases and the J gene end by 7 bases; junction bases not matched to a gene: 13. Germline V gene lookup returns CDR1 SGHDT and CDR2 YYEEEE.